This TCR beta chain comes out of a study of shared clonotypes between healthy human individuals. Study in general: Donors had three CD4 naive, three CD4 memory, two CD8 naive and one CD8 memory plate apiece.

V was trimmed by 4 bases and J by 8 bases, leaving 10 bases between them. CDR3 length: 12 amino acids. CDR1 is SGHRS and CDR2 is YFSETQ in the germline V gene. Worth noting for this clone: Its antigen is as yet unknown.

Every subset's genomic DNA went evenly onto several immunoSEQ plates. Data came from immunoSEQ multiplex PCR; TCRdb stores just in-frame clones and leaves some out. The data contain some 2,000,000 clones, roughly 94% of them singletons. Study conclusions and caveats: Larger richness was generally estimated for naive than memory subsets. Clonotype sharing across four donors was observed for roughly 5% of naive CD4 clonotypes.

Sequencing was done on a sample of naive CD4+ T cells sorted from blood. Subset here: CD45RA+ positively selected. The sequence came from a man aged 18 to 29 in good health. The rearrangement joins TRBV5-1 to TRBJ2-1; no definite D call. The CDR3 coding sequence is TGCGCCAGCAGCCCGGTTGCGCATGAGCAGTTCTTC. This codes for CASSPVAHEQFF.